The source of this T cell receptor beta chain is a study of blood T cell repertoires in COVID-19. Self-reported history from a screening survey and questionnaire set each donor's cohort. Only in-frame clones appear in the TCRdb table, and some are missing; sequencing was by immunoSEQ multiplex PCR. This table holds 110,000 to 150,000 clones, about four fifths found once. This receptor was obtained from a woman aged 18-35 years who had been exposed to COVID-19. Sequencing was performed on PBMCs or T cells enriched from blood (not recorded which).

CDR3 protein: CASSQPLRGTKNIQYF. The DNA of the CDR3 is TGCGCCAGCAGTCAACCGCTCCGGGGGACCAAAAACATTCAGTACTTC. This chain uses TRBV4-1 with TRBJ2-4; D possibly corresponds to TRBD2 (6 bases). Trimming cost V 6 bases and J 2 bases, with 17 bases left between them. Per germline, CDR1 MGHRA and CDR2 YSYEKL. The CDR3 contains 16 residues.